The 15 T cell receptor beta chains in this list originate from one sample, sequenced in a study of shared clonotypes between healthy human individuals. Terminally differentiated effector memory CD45RA+ cells were left out of the naive CD8 fraction, which was CD45RO-negative and positively selected for CCR7. Sequencing was performed with immunoSEQ multiplex PCR; in TCRdb, only in-frame clones are kept and a portion is missing. The table lists 2 million or so clones, 85% to 95% of them singletons. Input material: naive CD8+ T cells sorted from blood. The receptors originated from a man in his late teens or twenties in good health.

This clone was observed once. J is TRBJ2-7 and V is TRBV6-1, with 8 bases fitting TRBD1. The CDR3 contains 12 residues. CDR1 and CDR2 from the germline V gene are MNHNS and SASEGT. Germline trimming cut 10 bases from V and 3 bases from J; bases unmatched to any gene: 5. CDR3: CATRTGIYEQYF. The CDR3 DNA reads TGTGCCACGCGGACAGGGATCTACGAGCAGTACTTC.

The genes are TRBV5-1 and TRBJ1-1, with TRBD1 matching 7 bases. J was trimmed by 1 base and V by 4 bases; bases with no gene match: 7. The CDR3 has 15 amino acids. Germline CDR1 SGHRS, CDR2 YFSETQ. The DNA for the CDR3 is TGCGCCAGCAGCCTTACAGGGGCTTGGAACACTGAAGCTTTCTTT. This encodes CASSLTGAWNTEAFF.

This clone has only one observation. J is TRBJ2-1 and V is TRBV7-2; a possible D gene is TRBD2 (7 bases). The CDR3 is 14 amino acids. Deletions cut 2 bases from V and 8 bases from J, with 13 bases between. Germline V gene lookup returns CDR1 SGHTA and CDR2 FQGNSA. The CDR3 sequence is CASSLIGGGDEQFF. The CDR3 DNA reads as TGTGCCAGCAGCTTAATAGGGGGAGGGGATGAGCAGTTCTTC. Together with reference TRBV7-2 and TRBJ2-1, the CDR3 gives the full variable domain: GAGVSQSPSNKVTEKGKDVELRCDPISGHTALYWYRQSLGQGLEFLIYFQGNSAPDKSGLPSDRFSAERTGGSVSTLTIQRTQQEDSAVYLCASSLIGGGDEQFFGPGTRLTVL.

This chain uses TRBV9 with TRBJ2-7; TRBD2 might be the D (6 bases). V shed 3 bases and J shed 5 bases, with 21 bases lying between them. The CDR3 is 16 amino acids. The germline gives CDR1 SGDLS, CDR2 YYNGEE. The DNA of the CDR3 is TGTGCCAGCAGCGCCGAGGGCGGGACTGGAAAGGACGAGCAGTACTTC. Residues: CASSAEGGTGKDEQYF.

This rearrangement joins TRBV10-3 to TRBJ2-7; D assignment may be TRBD1 or TRBD2 (5 bases each). The V end lost 10 bases, the J end lost 2 bases, and 24 bases lay between the germline ends. There are 16 residues in the CDR3. Germline V gene data show CDR1 as ENHRY and CDR2 as SYGVKD. CDR3 bases: TGTGCCACCGCCACTTTCACCGGGACGGAGCCCTACGAGCAGTACTTC. Protein sequence: CATATFTGTEPYEQYF.

The chain links TRBV6-1 to TRBJ2-7, with D uncertain. This CDR3 is 17 amino acids long. Trimming cost V 3 bases and J 1 base, with 19 bases left between them. Germline V gene lookup returns CDR1 MNHNS and CDR2 SASEGT. Here the CDR3 DNA reads TGTGCCAGCAGTGAGGGCGCGAGTCCTTTTTGGTCCTACGAGCAGTACTTC. Translated, it gives CASSEGASPFWSYEQYF.

The V call is TRBV6-5, the J call TRBJ2-1; D not resolved. Deletions cut 5 bases from V and 4 bases from J, with 9 bases between. This CDR3 spans 13 amino acids. The germline CDR1 and CDR2 sequences are MNHEY and SVGAGI. The CDR3 DNA reads TGTGCCAGCAGTACCGTAGGTTACAATGAGCAGTTCTTC. Translation: CASSTVGYNEQFF.

The chain combines TRBV27 with TRBJ1-4, with D hard to call. Trimming cost V 2 bases and J 8 bases, with 18 bases left between them. The CDR3 is 16 amino acids. The V gene's germline CDR1 is MNHEY and CDR2 SMNVEV (reference sequence). CDR3 DNA: TGTGCCAGCAGTTTAAATATGGGGTTGGTGTCCGAAAAACTGTTTTTT. It yields the protein CASSLNMGLVSEKLFF.

V usage is TRBV5-4 and J usage is TRBJ2-5; D assignment may be TRBD1 or TRBD2 (5 bases each). Germline V lookup: CDR1 SGHNT, CDR2 YYREEE (reference sequence). Trimming pared 0 bases from V and 0 bases from J, leaving 15 bases between. The CDR3 extends over 17 amino acids. CDR3 DNA sequence: TGTGCCAGCAGCTTGGTTACCGGGACGCCGTACCAAGAGACCCAGTACTTC. As protein: CASSLVTGTPYQETQYF.

This chain joins TRBV6-5 and TRBJ2-1; 7 bases line up with TRBD1. V shed 0 bases and J 5 bases; nucleotides not matched to a gene: 4. The CDR3 covers 15 residues. Germline V CDR1 and CDR2: MNHEY, SVGAGI. CDR3 DNA sequence: TGTGCCAGCAGTTACTCGAGTACAGGGGACAATGAGCAGTTCTTC. Amino acid sequence: CASSYSSTGDNEQFF.

In regard to this clone: The junction and the germline gene differ at one end; a read error may be behind it. This chain joins TRBV18 and TRBJ1-6; the D is unclear. The CDR3 has 16 residues. Per germline, CDR1 KGHSH and CDR2 LQKENI. CDR3 sequence: CASSPPISGRNAPLHF. CDR3 bases: TGTGCCAGCTCACCACCCATCAGTGGACGTAATGCACCCCTCCACTTT.

This clone was picked up one time. J is TRBJ1-6 and V is TRBV6-1; D is perhaps TRBD1 (5 bases). V lost 2 bases to trimming and J lost 6 bases, with 14 bases between them. Per the germline V gene, CDR1 is MNHNS and CDR2 is SASEGT. The CDR3 has 16 amino acids. The CDR3 sequence: CASSEWGSIINSPLHF. In DNA form, the CDR3 reads TGTGCCAGCAGTGAATGGGGCAGCATTATTAATTCACCCCTCCACTTT.

This chain connects TRBV11-2 to TRBJ2-5; D ambiguous. The V end was cut by 4 bases, the J end by 2 bases, with 11 bases between. This CDR3 has 14 amino acids. Germline CDR1 is SGHAT and CDR2 is FQNNGV. For the CDR3, the DNA is TGTGCCAGCAGCTCCCTCTCTGGGCAAGAGACCCAGTACTTC. Translated, it gives CASSSLSGQETQYF.

The chain recombines TRBV7-2 with TRBJ2-7, with a tentative D call TRBD2 (6 bases). V shed 5 bases and J shed 4 bases, with 18 bases lying between them. The CDR3 covers 15 residues. Looked up from germline, CDR1 is SGHTA and CDR2 is FQGNSA. As DNA, the CDR3 is TGTGCCAGCAGCCTAATCCGGGACTTTATATACGAGCAGTACTTC. Translated, it gives CASSLIRDFIYEQYF.

The J gene is TRBJ2-1, the V gene TRBV7-9; D may be TRBD2 (6 bases). The ends were cut back, 10 bases at V and 5 bases at J, with 30 bases in the middle. Germline CDR1 is SEHNR and CDR2 is FQNEAQ (reference sequence). The CDR3 is 18 residues long. The CDR3 protein is CATGEGSTLGNSDNEQFF. The DNA of the CDR3 is TGTGCCACGGGAGAGGGGAGTACATTGGGAAACTCTGACAATGAGCAGTTCTTC.